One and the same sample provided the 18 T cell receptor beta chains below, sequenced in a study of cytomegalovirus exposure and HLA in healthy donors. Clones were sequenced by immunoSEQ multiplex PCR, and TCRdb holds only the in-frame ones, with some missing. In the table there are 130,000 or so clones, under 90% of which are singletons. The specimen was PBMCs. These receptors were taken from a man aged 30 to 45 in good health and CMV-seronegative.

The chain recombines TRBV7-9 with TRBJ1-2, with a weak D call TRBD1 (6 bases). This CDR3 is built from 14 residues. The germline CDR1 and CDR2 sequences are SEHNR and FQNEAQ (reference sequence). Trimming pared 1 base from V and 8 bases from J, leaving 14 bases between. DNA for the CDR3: TGTGCCAGCAGCTTAGTGTTGGGGGCGCAAGGCTACACCTTC. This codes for CASSLVLGAQGYTF.

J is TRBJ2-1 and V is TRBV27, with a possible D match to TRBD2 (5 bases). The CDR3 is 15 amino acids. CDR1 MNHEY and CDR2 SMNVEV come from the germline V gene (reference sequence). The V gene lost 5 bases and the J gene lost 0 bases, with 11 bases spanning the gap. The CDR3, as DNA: TGTGCCAGCAGTAAGGACTCCCTCTCCTACAATGAGCAGTTCTTC. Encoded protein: CASSKDSLSYNEQFF.

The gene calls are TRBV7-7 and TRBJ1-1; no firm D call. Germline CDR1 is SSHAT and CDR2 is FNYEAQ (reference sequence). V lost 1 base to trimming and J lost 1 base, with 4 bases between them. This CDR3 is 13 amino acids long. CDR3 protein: CASSLGRNTEAFF. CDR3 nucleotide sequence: TGTGCCAGCAGCTTAGGCAGGAACACTGAAGCTTTCTTT.

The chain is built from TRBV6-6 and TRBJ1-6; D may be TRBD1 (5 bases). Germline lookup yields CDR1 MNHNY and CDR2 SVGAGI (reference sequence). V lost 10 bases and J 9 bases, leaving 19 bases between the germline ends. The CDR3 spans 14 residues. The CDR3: CATLLSGEGSPLHF. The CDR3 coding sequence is TGTGCCACCCTTCTCTCGGGGGAGGGTTCACCCCTCCACTTT.

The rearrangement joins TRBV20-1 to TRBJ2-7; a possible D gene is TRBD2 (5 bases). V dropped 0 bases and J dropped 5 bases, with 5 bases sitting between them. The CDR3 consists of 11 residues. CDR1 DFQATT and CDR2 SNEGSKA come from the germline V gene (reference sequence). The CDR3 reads CSARERDEQYF. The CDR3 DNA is TGCAGTGCTAGAGAGAGGGACGAGCAGTACTTC.

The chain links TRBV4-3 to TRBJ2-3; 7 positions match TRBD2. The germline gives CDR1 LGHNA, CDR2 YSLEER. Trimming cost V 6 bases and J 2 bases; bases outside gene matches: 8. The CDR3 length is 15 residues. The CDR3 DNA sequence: TGCGCCAGCAGTCCCGGGGGGACTCACACAGATACGCAGTATTTT. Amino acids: CASSPGGTHTDTQYF.

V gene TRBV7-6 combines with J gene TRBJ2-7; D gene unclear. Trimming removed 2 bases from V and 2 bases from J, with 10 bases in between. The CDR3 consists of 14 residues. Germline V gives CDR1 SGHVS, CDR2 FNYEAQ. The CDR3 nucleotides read TGTGCCAGCAGCTTATATGGCAATACCTACGAGCAGTACTTC. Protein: CASSLYGNTYEQYF. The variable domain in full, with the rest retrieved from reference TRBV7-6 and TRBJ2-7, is GAGVSQSPRYKVTKRGQDVALRCDPISGHVSLYWYRQALGQGPEFLTYFNYEAQQDKSGLPNDRFSAERPEGSISTLTIQRTEQRDSAMYRCASSLYGNTYEQYFGPGTRLTVT.

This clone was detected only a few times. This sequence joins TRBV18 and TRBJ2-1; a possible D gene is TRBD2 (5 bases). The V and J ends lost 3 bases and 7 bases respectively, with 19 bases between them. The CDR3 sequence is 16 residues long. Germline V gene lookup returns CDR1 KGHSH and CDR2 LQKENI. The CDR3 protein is CASSPIAQTWRNEQFF. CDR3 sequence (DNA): TGTGCCAGCTCACCGATAGCGCAGACTTGGAGGAATGAGCAGTTCTTC.

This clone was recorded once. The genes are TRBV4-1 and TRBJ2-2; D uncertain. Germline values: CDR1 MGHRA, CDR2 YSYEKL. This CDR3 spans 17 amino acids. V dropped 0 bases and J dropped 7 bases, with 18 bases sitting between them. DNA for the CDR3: TGCGCCAGCAGCCAAGATCGGAAACAGCTAATCTACGGGGAGCTGTTTTTT. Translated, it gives CASSQDRKQLIYGELFF.

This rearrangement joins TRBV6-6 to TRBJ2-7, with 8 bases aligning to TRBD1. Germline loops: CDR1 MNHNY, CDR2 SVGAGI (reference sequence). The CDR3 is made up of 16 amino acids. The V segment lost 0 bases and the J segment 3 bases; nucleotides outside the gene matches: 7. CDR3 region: CASSYSLPGQGYEQYF. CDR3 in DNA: TGTGCCAGCAGTTACTCCCTACCTGGACAGGGCTACGAGCAGTACTTC.

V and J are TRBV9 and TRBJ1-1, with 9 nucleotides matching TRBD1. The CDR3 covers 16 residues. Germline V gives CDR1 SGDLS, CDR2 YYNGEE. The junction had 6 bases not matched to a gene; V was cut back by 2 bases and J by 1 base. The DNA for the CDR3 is TGTGCCAGCAGCGTCGCCGGGACAGGGACGAACACTGAAGCTTTCTTT. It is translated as CASSVAGTGTNTEAFF.

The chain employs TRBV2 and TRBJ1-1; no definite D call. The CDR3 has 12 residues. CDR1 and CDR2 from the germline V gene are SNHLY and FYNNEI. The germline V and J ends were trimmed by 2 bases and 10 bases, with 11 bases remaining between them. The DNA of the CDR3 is TGTGCCAGCAGTGAACGACGTGGAGGAGCTTTCTTT. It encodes CASSERRGGAFF. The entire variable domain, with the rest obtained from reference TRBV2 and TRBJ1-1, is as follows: EPEVTQTPSHQVTQMGQEVILRCVPISNHLYFYWYRQILGQKVEFLVSFYNNEISEKSEIFDDQFSVERPDGSNFTLKIRSTKLEDSAMYFCASSERRGGAFFGQGTRLTVV.

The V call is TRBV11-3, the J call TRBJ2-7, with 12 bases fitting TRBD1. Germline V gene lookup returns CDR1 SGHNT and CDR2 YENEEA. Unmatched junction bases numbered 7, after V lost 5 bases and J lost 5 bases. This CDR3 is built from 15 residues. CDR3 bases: TGTGCCAGCAGCAGACCGGGACAGGGGGCCCACGAGCAGTACTTC. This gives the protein CASSRPGQGAHEQYF.

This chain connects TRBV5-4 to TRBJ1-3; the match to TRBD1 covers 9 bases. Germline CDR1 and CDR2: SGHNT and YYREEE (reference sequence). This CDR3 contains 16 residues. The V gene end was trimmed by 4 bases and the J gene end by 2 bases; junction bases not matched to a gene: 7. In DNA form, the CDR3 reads TGTGCCAGCAGCCGAACCACAGGGGGCACTGGAAACACCATATATTTT. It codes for CASSRTTGGTGNTIYF.

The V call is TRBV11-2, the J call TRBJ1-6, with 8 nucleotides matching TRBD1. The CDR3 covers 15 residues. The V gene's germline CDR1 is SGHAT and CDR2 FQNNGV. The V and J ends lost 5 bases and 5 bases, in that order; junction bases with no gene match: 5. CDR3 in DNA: TGTGCCAGCAGCCCTCAGGGGGCGAATAATTCACCCCTCCACTTT. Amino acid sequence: CASSPQGANNSPLHF.

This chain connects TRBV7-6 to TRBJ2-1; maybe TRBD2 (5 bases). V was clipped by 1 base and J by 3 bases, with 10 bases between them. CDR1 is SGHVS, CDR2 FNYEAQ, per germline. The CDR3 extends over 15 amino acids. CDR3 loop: CASSLGAGLYNEQFF. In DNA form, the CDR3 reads TGTGCCAGCAGCTTAGGGGCGGGCCTCTACAATGAGCAGTTCTTC. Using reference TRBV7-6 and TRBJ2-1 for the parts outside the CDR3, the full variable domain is GAGVSQSPRYKVTKRGQDVALRCDPISGHVSLYWYRQALGQGPEFLTYFNYEAQQDKSGLPNDRFSAERPEGSISTLTIQRTEQRDSAMYRCASSLGAGLYNEQFFGPGTRLTVL.

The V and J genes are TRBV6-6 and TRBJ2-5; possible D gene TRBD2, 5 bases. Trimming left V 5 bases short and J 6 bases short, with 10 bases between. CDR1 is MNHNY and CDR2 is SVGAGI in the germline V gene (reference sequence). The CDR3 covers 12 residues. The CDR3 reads CASSAEVKTQYF. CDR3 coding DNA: TGTGCCAGCAGTGCGGAGGTAAAGACCCAGTACTTC.

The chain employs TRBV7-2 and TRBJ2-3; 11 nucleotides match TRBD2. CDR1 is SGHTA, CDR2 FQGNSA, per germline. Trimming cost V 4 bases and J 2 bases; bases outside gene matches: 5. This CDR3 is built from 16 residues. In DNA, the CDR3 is TGTGCCAGCAGCTCTCTAGCGGGGGGCCACACAGATACGCAGTATTTT. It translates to CASSSLAGGHTDTQYF.